One and the same sample provided the 27 T cell receptor beta chains below, sequenced in a study of PD-1 blockade in classical Hodgkin lymphoma. Following autologous stem cell transplantation, relapse occurred in every patient, and exposure to brentuximab vedotin varied. Some clones are missing from TCRdb's copy, which holds only in-frame ones; the method was immunoSEQ multiplex PCR. The sample contains 22,000 or so clones, 70% to 80% of which appear only once. The sample was peripheral blood mononuclear cells (PBMCs), taken before the second cycle of nivolumab. The receptors derive from a human donor with classical Hodgkin lymphoma.

J is TRBJ1-1 and V is TRBV7-9; possible D gene TRBD1, 5 bases. The CDR3 has 15 residues. Germline CDR1 and CDR2: SEHNR and FQNEAQ (reference sequence). V lost 3 bases, J lost 1 base, and 12 bases lay in between. The CDR3 spells CASSFLRDGNTEAFF. CDR3 nucleotide sequence: TGTGCCAGCAGCTTCCTCCGGGACGGGAACACTGAAGCTTTCTTT.

The rearrangement joins TRBV5-6 to TRBJ2-7, with TRBD1 identical over 8 bases. With 0 bases clipped from V and 2 bases from J, the junction kept 4 bases outside the gene matches. The CDR3 loop spans 15 amino acids. CDR1 SGHDT and CDR2 YYEEEE come from the germline V gene. The CDR3 protein is CASSLAGTGAYEQYF. CDR3 sequence (DNA): TGTGCCAGCAGCTTGGCGGGGACAGGCGCCTACGAGCAGTACTTC.

V usage is TRBV29-1 and J usage is TRBJ2-5; D is uncertain. With 4 bases removed from V and 0 bases from J, the gap between germline ends came to 12 bases. The CDR3 loop spans 14 amino acids. The germline CDR1 and CDR2 sequences are SQVTM and ANQGSEA. The CDR3 DNA reads as TGCAGCGTTGTAGGGATGGGGTACCAAGAGACCCAGTACTTC. Translation gives CSVVGMGYQETQYF. The variable domain in full, with the rest retrieved from reference TRBV29-1 and TRBJ2-5, is SAVISQKPSRDICQRGTSLTIQCQVDSQVTMMFWYRQQPGQSLTLIATANQGSEATYESGFVIDKFPISRPNLTFSTLTVSNMSPEDSSIYLCSVVGMGYQETQYFGPGTRLLVL.

The V and J genes are TRBV5-6 and TRBJ1-5; D is perhaps TRBD1 (6 bases). Germline V gene lookup returns CDR1 SGHDT and CDR2 YYEEEE. Deletions cut 1 base from V and 1 base from J, with 12 bases between. The CDR3 runs 16 residues. CDR3 residues: CASSLRGGSSNQPQHF. CDR3 DNA sequence: TGTGCCAGCAGCTTGAGGGGGGGATCAAGCAATCAGCCCCAGCATTTT.

The chain employs TRBV7-9 and TRBJ2-7; unclear D gene. Germline CDR1 is SEHNR and CDR2 is FQNEAQ (reference sequence). This CDR3 region has 11 residues. Trimming took 5 bases from V and 5 from J, leaving 7 bases between them. CDR3 bases: TGTGCCAGCAGCCTCGGTGACGAGCAGTACTTC. Its protein product is CASSLGDEQYF.

The rearrangement joins TRBV5-5 to TRBJ1-5; D is undetermined. In germline, CDR1 is SGHKS, CDR2 YYEKEE (reference sequence). Trimming took 5 bases from V and 0 from J, leaving 6 bases between them. The CDR3 contains 13 residues. The DNA of the CDR3 is TGTGCCAGCAGGGAAAATAGCAATCAGCCCCAGCATTTT. Translation: CASRENSNQPQHF.

This chain uses TRBV6-1 with TRBJ1-1; 11 bases fit TRBD1. The V gene end was trimmed by 6 bases and the J gene end by 10 bases; junction bases not matched to a gene: 1. CDR1 and CDR2 from the germline V gene are MNHNS and SASEGT. The CDR3 extends over 11 amino acids. CDR3 DNA: TGTGCCAGCAGAGGACAGGGGGCAGCTTTCTTT. Protein product: CASRGQGAAFF.

The chain uses TRBV30 and TRBJ2-7; D unclear. The CDR3 covers 11 residues. Germline CDR1 GTSNPN, CDR2 SVGIG (reference sequence). Trimming cost V 2 bases and J 5 bases, with 7 bases left between them. The CDR3 bases are TGTGCCTGGAGTAATCCCGACGAGCAGTACTTC. Translating it yields CAWSNPDEQYF.

This chain joins TRBV30 and TRBJ2-7, with D uncertain. Trimming shortened V by 5 bases and J by 0 bases, and 8 bases separated the two germline ends. CDR1 and CDR2 from the germline V gene are GTSNPN and SVGIG (reference sequence). This CDR3 has 12 residues. CDR3 region: CAWDHTSYEQYF. CDR3 DNA: TGTGCCTGGGACCATACCTCCTACGAGCAGTACTTC.

The gene calls are TRBV7-6 and TRBJ1-3, with unresolved D. CDR3 size: 15 residues. Germline V gene lookup returns CDR1 SGHVS and CDR2 FNYEAQ. V shed 1 base and J shed 7 bases, with 14 bases lying between them. CDR3 loop: CASSLVLDSDNTIYF. DNA for the CDR3: TGTGCCAGCAGCTTAGTTCTAGACTCGGATAACACCATATATTTT.

The V gene is TRBV6-5, the J gene TRBJ2-7; 11 nucleotides line up with TRBD1. Germline values: CDR1 MNHEY, CDR2 SVGAGI. V trimming: 6 bases; J trimming: 1 base; junction bases outside the gene matches: 5. The CDR3 spans 15 residues. The CDR3 sequence: CASSRGTGGSYEQYF. CDR3 in DNA: TGTGCCAGCAGCCGCGGGACAGGGGGTTCCTACGAGCAGTACTTC.

Note on this clone: One end of the junction does not line up with germline, which may come from a read error. The J gene is TRBJ1-5, the V gene TRBV2; D remains ambiguous. The germline gives CDR1 SNHLY, CDR2 FYNNEI. The CDR3 consists of 12 residues. The CDR3 loop reads CASCDGSRTVVF. CDR3 in DNA: TGTGCCAGCTGTGATGGGTCGCGGACTGTTGTTTTT.

J is TRBJ1-2 and V is TRBV5-6; 7 nucleotides match TRBD1. V gave up 4 bases and J gave up 7 bases; unmatched junction bases: 10. CDR1 SGHDT and CDR2 YYEEEE come from the germline V gene. The length of the CDR3 is 14 residues. The DNA for the CDR3 is TGTGCCAGCAGCCAGCCTGACAGGGAGGCTGGCTACACCTTC. It translates to CASSQPDREAGYTF.

This clone has more than one count but fewer than ten. The rearrangement links TRBV5-1 to TRBJ2-7; D possibly corresponds to TRBD1 (5 bases). This CDR3 comprises 12 residues. Germline CDR1 reads SGHRS; CDR2 reads YFSETQ. Trimming left V 4 bases short and J 5 bases short, with 10 bases between. The CDR3 region has the DNA TGCGCCAGCAGCATCCAGGGTGACGAGCAGTACTTC. Translating it yields CASSIQGDEQYF.

CDR3 region: CASSTTSGGPSTDTQYF. CDR3 nucleotides: TGTGCCAGCAGTACGACTAGCGGGGGACCTAGCACAGATACGCAGTATTTT. The chain carries TRBV2 and TRBJ2-3; 12 nucleotides line up with TRBD2. This CDR3 has 17 amino acids. Trimming took 5 bases from V and 0 from J; bases not matched to a gene: 6. Germline CDR1 reads SNHLY; CDR2 reads FYNNEI.

The V call is TRBV2, the J call TRBJ1-4; D uncertain. Trimming took 6 bases from V and 4 from J, leaving 9 bases between them. Germline values: CDR1 SNHLY, CDR2 FYNNEI. This CDR3 is built from 13 residues. For the CDR3, the DNA is TGTGCCAGCAGCCCGGGAAGTAATGAAAAACTGTTTTTT. It codes for CASSPGSNEKLFF.

This chain uses TRBV4-1 with TRBJ1-6; tentatively, D is TRBD1 (5 bases). V was pared by 0 bases and J by 8 bases, with 17 bases between. The CDR3 length is 17 residues. The germline CDR1 and CDR2 sequences are MGHRA and YSYEKL. As DNA, the CDR3 is TGCGCCAGCAGCCAAGATTTAAAATCGGACAAATATTCACCCCTCCACTTT. Its protein is CASSQDLKSDKYSPLHF.

The V gene is TRBV19, the J gene TRBJ2-7, with 12 positions matching TRBD1. The CDR3 runs to 14 residues. Germline CDR1 reads LNHDA; CDR2 reads SQIVND (reference sequence). Unmatched junction bases numbered 5, after V lost 5 bases and J lost 6 bases. CDR3 in amino acids: CASSPGTGGFEQYF. The CDR3 DNA reads as TGTGCCAGTAGTCCCGGGACAGGGGGCTTCGAGCAGTACTTC.

This clone was counted a few times. The V and J genes are TRBV7-9 and TRBJ2-2, with TRBD2 as a possible D gene (6 bases). V lost 1 base and J 0 bases, leaving 6 bases between the germline ends. The CDR3 contains 15 residues. Germline assignment: CDR1 SEHNR and CDR2 FQNEAQ (reference sequence). The CDR3 DNA follows: TGTGCCAGCAGCTTAGAGCGGGCGAACACCGGGGAGCTGTTTTTT. Its protein product is CASSLERANTGELFF. The full variable domain, in which reference TRBV7-9 and TRBJ2-2 provide the parts outside the CDR3, is DTGVSQNPRHKITKRGQNVTFRCDPISEHNRLYWYRQTLGQGPEFLTYFQNEAQLEKSRLLSDRFSAERPKGSFSTLEIQRTEQGDSAMYLCASSLERANTGELFFGEGSRLTVL.

V gene TRBV6-5 combines with J gene TRBJ2-7; a weak D match, TRBD1 (5 bases). Per germline, CDR1 MNHEY and CDR2 SVGAGI. This CDR3 spans 13 amino acids. V dropped 3 bases and J dropped 2 bases, with 8 bases sitting between them. As DNA, the CDR3 is TGTGCCAGCAGTTATGCAGGGCCCTACGAGCAGTACTTC. Translating gives CASSYAGPYEQYF.

The chain carries TRBV7-9 and TRBJ1-1, with 9 positions matching TRBD1. The V segment lost 2 bases and the J segment 1 base; nucleotides outside the gene matches: 5. In germline, CDR1 is SEHNR, CDR2 FQNEAQ (reference sequence). This CDR3 spans 16 amino acids. The CDR3 nucleotides read TGTGCCAGCAGCTTATACCGGGACAGGGCGAACACTGAAGCTTTCTTT. This encodes CASSLYRDRANTEAFF.

The chain has TRBV4-1 and TRBJ2-5, with TRBD2 matching 8 bases. The CDR3 spans 15 residues. Germline loops: CDR1 MGHRA, CDR2 YSYEKL. The V gene end was trimmed by 0 bases and the J gene end by 5 bases; junction bases not matched to a gene: 5. The CDR3 loop is CASSQDGGGFETQYF. The DNA of the CDR3 is TGCGCCAGCAGCCAAGACGGCGGGGGGTTTGAGACCCAGTACTTC.

The genes are TRBV7-9 and TRBJ2-3; D perhaps matches TRBD1 (6 bases). Germline lookup yields CDR1 SEHNR and CDR2 FQNEAQ (reference sequence). This CDR3 has 13 residues. V dropped 4 bases and J dropped 6 bases, with 11 bases sitting between them. The CDR3 here is CASSWGLGDTQYF. The CDR3 bases are TGTGCCAGCAGCTGGGGGCTCGGGGATACGCAGTATTTT.

The chain joins TRBV6-1 to TRBJ1-1; no reliable D call. V was trimmed by 3 bases and J by 2 bases, leaving 10 bases between them. CDR1 is MNHNS, CDR2 SASEGT, per germline. This CDR3 spans 14 amino acids. The CDR3 bases are TGTGCCAGCAGTGAGATCGTCTCAAACACTGAAGCTTTCTTT. Translating it yields CASSEIVSNTEAFF.

The chain combines TRBV4-3 with TRBJ2-1, with 8 bases matching TRBD2. Unmatched junction bases numbered 5, after V lost 0 bases and J lost 1 base. This CDR3 has 17 residues. Germline loops: CDR1 LGHNA, CDR2 YSLEER. The CDR3 DNA follows: TGCGCCAGCAGCCAAGATCGGGGGGGTGGGTCCTACAATGAGCAGTTCTTC. Translation gives CASSQDRGGGSYNEQFF.

The chain joins TRBV4-1 to TRBJ2-7, with D maybe TRBD2 (6 bases). Germline values: CDR1 MGHRA, CDR2 YSYEKL. There are 14 residues in the CDR3. The V gene lost 6 bases and the J gene lost 4 bases, with 16 bases spanning the gap. This CDR3 is CASSYGTEGYEQYF. CDR3 sequence (DNA): TGCGCCAGCAGTTACGGGACTGAGGGGTACGAGCAGTACTTC.

The chain combines TRBV19 with TRBJ2-5; D not certain. V lost 7 bases and J lost 9, with 15 bases in between. Germline V gene data show CDR1 as LNHDA and CDR2 as SQIVND (reference sequence). CDR3 length equals 12 residues. The CDR3 region is CASMEQRGAQYF. The DNA of the CDR3 is TGTGCCAGTATGGAGCAGAGAGGAGCCCAGTACTTC.